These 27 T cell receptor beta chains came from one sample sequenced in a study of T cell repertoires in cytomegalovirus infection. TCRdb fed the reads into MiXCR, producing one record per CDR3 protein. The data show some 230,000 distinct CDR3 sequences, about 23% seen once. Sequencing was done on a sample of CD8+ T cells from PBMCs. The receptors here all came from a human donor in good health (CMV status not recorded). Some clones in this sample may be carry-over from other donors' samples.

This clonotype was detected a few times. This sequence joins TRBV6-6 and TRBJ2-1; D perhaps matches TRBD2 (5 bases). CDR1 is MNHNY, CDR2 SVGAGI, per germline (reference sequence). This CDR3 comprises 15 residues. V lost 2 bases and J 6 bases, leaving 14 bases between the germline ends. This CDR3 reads CASSYGLASLNEQFF. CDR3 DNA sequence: TGTGCCAGCAGTTACGGGCTAGCCAGCCTCAATGAGCAGTTCTTC.

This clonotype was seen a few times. The DNA for the CDR3 is TGCAGTGCTAGAGATCAGAGCGGCTCCTACAATGAGCAGTTCTTC. Encoded protein: CSARDQSGSYNEQFF. The chain uses TRBV20-1 and TRBJ2-1, with D perhaps TRBD2 (5 bases). Germline V gives CDR1 DFQATT, CDR2 SNEGSKA (reference sequence). V was pared by 0 bases and J by 0 bases, with 9 bases between. The CDR3 has 15 residues.

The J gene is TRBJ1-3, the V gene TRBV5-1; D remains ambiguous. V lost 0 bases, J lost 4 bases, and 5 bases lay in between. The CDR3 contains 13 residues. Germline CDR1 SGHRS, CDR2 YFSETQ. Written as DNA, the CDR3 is TGCGCCAGCAGCTTGGAAGACGGAAACACCATATATTTT. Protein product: CASSLEDGNTIYF.

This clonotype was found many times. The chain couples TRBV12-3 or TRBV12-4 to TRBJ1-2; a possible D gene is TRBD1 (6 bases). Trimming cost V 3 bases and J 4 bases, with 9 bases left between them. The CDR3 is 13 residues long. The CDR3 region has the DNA TGTGCCAGCAGTTTGGGACAATCCTATGGCTACACCTTC. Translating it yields CASSLGQSYGYTF.

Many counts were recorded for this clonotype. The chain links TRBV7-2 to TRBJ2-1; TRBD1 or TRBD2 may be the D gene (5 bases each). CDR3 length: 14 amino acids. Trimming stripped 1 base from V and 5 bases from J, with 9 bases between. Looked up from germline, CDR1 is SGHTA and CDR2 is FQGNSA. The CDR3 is CASSLVGPNNEQFF. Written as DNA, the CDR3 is TGTGCCAGCAGCTTAGTGGGACCTAACAATGAGCAGTTCTTC. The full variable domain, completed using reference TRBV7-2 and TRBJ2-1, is GAGVSQSPSNKVTEKGKDVELRCDPISGHTALYWYRQSLGQGLEFLIYFQGNSAPDKSGLPSDRFSAERTGGSVSTLTIQRTQQEDSAVYLCASSLVGPNNEQFFGPGTRLTVL.

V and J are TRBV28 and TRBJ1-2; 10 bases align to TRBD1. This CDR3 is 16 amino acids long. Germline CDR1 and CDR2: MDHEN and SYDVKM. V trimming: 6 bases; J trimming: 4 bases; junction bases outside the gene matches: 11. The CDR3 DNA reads TGTGCCAGCAGCCCCTCGTGGACAGGGGGTAGCTATGGCTACACCTTC. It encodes CASSPSWTGGSYGYTF.

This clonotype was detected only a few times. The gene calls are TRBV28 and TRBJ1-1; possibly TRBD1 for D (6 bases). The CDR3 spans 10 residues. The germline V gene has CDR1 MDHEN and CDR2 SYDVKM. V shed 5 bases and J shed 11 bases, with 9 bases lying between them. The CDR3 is CASSGRGAFF. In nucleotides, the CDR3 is TGTGCCAGCAGTGGAAGGGGGGCTTTCTTT.

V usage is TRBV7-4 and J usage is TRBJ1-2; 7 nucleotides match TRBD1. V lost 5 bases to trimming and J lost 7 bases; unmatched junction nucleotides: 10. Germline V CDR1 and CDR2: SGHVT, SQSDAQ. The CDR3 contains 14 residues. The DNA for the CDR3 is TGTGCCAGCAGCAAGGGGGAGGGGGCTGTTGGCTACACCTTC. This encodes CASSKGEGAVGYTF.

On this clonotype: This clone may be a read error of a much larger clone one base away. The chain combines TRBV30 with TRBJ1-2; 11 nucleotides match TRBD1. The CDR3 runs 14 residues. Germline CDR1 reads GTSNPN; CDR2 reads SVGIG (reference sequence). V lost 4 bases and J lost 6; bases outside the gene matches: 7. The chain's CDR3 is CAWNGGQGEHGYTF. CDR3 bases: TGTGCCTGGAATGGGGGACAGGGGGAACATGGCTACACCTTC.

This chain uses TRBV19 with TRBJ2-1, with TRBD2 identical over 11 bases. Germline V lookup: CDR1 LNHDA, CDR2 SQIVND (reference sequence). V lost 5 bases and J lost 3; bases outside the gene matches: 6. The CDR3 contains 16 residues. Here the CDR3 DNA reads TGTGCCAGTAGTCAGGAACTAGCGGGGGTCTACAATGAGCAGTTCTTC. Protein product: CASSQELAGVYNEQFF.

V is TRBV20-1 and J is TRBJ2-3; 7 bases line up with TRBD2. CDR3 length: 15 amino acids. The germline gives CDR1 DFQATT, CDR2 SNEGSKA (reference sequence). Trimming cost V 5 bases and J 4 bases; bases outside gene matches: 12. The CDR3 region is CSAGELVGGADTQYF. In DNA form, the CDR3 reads TGCAGTGCTGGGGAATTGGTGGGGGGGGCAGATACGCAGTATTTT.

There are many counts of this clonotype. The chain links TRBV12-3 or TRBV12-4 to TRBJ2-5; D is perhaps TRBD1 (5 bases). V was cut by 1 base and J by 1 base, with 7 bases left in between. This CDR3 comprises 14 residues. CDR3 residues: CASSLVGAQETQYF. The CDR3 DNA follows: TGTGCCAGCAGTTTAGTAGGGGCCCAAGAGACCCAGTACTTC.

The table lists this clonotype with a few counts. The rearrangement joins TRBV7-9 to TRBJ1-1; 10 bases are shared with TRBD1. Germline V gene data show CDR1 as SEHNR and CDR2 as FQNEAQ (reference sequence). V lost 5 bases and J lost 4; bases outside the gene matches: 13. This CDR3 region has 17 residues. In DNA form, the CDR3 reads TGTGCCAGCAGCCATGGGACAGGGGCCAACCCCGGCACTGAAGCTTTCTTT. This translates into CASSHGTGANPGTEAFF.

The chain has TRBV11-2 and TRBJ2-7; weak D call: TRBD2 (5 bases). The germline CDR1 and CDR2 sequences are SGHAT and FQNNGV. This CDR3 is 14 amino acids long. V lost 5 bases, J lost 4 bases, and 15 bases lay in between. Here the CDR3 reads CASSTPERPYEQYF. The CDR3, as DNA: TGTGCCAGCAGCACGCCTGAGCGGCCTTACGAGCAGTACTTC. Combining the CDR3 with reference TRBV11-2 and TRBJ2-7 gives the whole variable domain EAGVAQSPRYKIIEKRQSVAFWCNPISGHATLYWYQQILGQGPKLLIQFQNNGVVDDSQLPKDRFSAERLKGVDSTLKIQPAKLEDSAVYLCASSTPERPYEQYFGPGTRLTVT.

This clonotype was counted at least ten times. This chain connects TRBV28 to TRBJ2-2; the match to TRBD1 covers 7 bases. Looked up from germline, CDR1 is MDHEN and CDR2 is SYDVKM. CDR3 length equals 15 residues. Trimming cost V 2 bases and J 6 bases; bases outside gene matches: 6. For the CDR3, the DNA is TGTGCCAGCAGTTTAGGGGGACAGATTTCCGGGGAGCTGTTTTTT. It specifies CASSLGGQISGELFF.

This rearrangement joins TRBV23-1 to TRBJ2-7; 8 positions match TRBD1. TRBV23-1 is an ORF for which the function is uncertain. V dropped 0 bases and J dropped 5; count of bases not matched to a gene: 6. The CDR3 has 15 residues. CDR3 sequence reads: CASSQSPDRAHEQYF. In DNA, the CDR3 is TGCGCCAGCAGTCAATCCCCGGACAGGGCCCACGAGCAGTACTTC.

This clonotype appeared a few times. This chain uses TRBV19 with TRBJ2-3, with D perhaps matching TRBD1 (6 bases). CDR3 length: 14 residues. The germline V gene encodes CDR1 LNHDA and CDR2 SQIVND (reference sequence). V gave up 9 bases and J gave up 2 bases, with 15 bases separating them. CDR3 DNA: TGTGCCAGCGGACAGCCGACTCTCACAGATACGCAGTATTTT. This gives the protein CASGQPTLTDTQYF. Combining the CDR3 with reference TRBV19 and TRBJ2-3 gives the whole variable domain DGGITQSPKYLFRKEGQNVTLSCEQNLNHDAMYWYRQDPGQGLRLIYYSQIVNDFQKGDIAEGYSVSREKKESFPLTVTSAQKNPTAFYLCASGQPTLTDTQYFGPGTRLTVL.

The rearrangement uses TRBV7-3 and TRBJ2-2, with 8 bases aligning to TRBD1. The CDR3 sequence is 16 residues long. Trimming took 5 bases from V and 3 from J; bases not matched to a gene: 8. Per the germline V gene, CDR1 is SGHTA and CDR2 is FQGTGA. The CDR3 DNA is TGTGCCAGCAGCACCCCACAGGGGGTTGACACCGGGGAGCTGTTTTTT. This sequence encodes CASSTPQGVDTGELFF.

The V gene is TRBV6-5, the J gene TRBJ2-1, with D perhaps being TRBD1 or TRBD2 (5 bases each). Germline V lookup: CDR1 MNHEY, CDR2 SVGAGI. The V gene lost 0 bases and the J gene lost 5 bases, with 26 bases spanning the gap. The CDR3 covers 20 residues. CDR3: CASSYSLEWLGPPQNNEQFF. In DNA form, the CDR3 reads TGTGCCAGCAGTTACTCGTTGGAGTGGTTGGGACCACCTCAAAACAATGAGCAGTTCTTC.

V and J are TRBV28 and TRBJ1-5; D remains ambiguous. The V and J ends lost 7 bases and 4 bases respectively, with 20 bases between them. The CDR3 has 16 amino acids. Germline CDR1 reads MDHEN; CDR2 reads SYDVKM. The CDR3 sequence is CASTQVFKDGNQPQHF. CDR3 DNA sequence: TGTGCCAGCACCCAAGTTTTTAAGGACGGGAATCAGCCCCAGCATTTT.

In DNA form, the CDR3 reads TGTGCCAGCAGCTGGACTAGCGATTTCACCGGGGAGCTGTTTTTT. It encodes CASSWTSDFTGELFF. The rearrangement uses TRBV6-1 and TRBJ2-2; 9 bases are shared with TRBD2. With 6 bases clipped from V and 4 bases from J, the junction kept 6 bases outside the gene matches. CDR1 and CDR2 from the germline V gene are MNHNS and SASEGT. There are 15 residues in the CDR3.

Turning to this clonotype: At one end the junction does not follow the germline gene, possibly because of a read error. For the CDR3, the DNA is TGTGCCAACAGTTTCGGGGACTTACAGGGGACTGCGACTGAAGCTTTCTTT. It is translated as CANSFGDLQGTATEAFF. The chain carries TRBV27 and TRBJ1-1; 7 positions agree with TRBD1. The length of the CDR3 is 17 residues. Germline loops: CDR1 MNHEY, CDR2 SMNVEV (reference sequence).

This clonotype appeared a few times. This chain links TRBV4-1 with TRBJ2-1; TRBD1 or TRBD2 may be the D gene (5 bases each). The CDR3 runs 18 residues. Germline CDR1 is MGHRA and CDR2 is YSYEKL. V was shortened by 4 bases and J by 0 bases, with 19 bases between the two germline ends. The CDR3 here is CASSRDGTTLNSYNEQFF. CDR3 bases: TGCGCCAGCAGCCGCGACGGGACGACCCTAAACTCCTACAATGAGCAGTTCTTC.

The DNA of the CDR3 is TGTGCCAGTGCCGTGGGGACGGTGACCTACAATGAGCAGTTCTTC. It codes for CASAVGTVTYNEQFF. The chain employs TRBV19 and TRBJ2-1, with D perhaps TRBD1 or TRBD2 (5 bases each). V was cut by 8 bases and J by 2 bases, with 16 bases left in between. This CDR3 is 15 amino acids long. Germline V gene data show CDR1 as LNHDA and CDR2 as SQIVND (reference sequence). Full variable domain (rest looked up from reference TRBV19 and TRBJ2-1): DGGITQSPKYLFRKEGQNVTLSCEQNLNHDAMYWYRQDPGQGLRLIYYSQIVNDFQKGDIAEGYSVSREKKESFPLTVTSAQKNPTAFYLCASAVGTVTYNEQFFGPGTRLTVL.

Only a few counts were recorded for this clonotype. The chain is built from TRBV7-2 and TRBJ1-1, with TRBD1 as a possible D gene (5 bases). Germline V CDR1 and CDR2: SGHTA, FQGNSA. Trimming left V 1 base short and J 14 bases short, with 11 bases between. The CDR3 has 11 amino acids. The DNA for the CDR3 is TGTGCCAGCAGCTTAGACACAGGTACCTTCTTT. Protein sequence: CASSLDTGTFF.

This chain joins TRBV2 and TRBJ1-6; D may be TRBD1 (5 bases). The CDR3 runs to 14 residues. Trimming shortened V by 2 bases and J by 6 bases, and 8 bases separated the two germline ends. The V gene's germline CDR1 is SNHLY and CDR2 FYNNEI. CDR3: CASSERQGNSPLHF. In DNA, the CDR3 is TGTGCCAGCAGTGAAAGGCAGGGTAATTCACCCCTCCACTTT.

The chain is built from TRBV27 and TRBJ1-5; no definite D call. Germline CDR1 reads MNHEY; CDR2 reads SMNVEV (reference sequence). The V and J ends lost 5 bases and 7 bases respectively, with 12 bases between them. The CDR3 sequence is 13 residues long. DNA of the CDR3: TGTGCCAGCAGTAACCCCCCGGACCAGCCCCAGCATTTT. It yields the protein CASSNPPDQPQHF.